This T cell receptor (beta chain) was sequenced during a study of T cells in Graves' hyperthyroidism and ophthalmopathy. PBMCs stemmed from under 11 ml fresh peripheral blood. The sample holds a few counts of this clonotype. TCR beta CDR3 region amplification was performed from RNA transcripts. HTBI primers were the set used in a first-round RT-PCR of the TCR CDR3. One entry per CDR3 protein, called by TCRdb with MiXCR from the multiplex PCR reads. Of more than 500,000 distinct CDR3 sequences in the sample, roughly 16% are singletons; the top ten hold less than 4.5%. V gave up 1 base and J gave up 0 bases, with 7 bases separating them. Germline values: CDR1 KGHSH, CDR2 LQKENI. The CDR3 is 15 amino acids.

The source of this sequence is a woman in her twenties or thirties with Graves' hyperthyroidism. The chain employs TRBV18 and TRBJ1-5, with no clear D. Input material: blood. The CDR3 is CASSPQVNSNQPQHF. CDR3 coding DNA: TGTGCCAGCTCACCACAGGTGAATAGCAATCAGCCCCAGCATTTT.